The subject of this entry is one T cell receptor (beta chain). The entry originates in a study of blood T cell repertoires in COVID-19. Deletions cut 1 base from V and 8 bases from J, with 9 bases between. Germline CDR1 and CDR2: MNHEY and SVGEGT. The CDR3 has 12 amino acids. Produced via immunoSEQ multiplex PCR; TCRdb's table is partial and in-frame only. There are 40,000 to 55,000 clones in the sample; 88% occur only once, and 14% lies in the top ten. What was sequenced was peripheral blood. The V gene is TRBV6-2 or TRBV6-3, the J gene TRBJ2-7, with D perhaps matching TRBD1 (5 bases). The sequence derives from a human donor in a cohort sampled during active COVID-19. The CDR3 spells CASSYYRTQQYF. DNA of the CDR3: TGTGCCAGCAGTTACTACAGGACCCAGCAGTACTTC.